A single sample is the source of the 3 T cell receptor beta chains below, sequenced in a study of cytomegalovirus exposure and HLA in healthy donors. The study ran its PCR with 60 Vbeta and 13 Jbeta primers. Sequenced by immunoSEQ multiplex PCR; TCRdb stores in-frame clones only, minus some. The profile shows about 150,000 clones, roughly 76% of them singletons. The material sequenced was PBMCs. These receptors were obtained from a male donor in good health and CMV-seronegative.

The chain joins TRBV18 to TRBJ2-2, with TRBD1 matching over 7 bases. Trimming cost V 2 bases and J 1 base; bases outside gene matches: 4. Germline V gives CDR1 KGHSH, CDR2 LQKENI. The CDR3 covers 16 residues. CDR3 nucleotide sequence: TGTGCCAGCTCACCATTGGACAGGATGAACACCGGGGAGCTGTTTTTT. This gives the protein CASSPLDRMNTGELFF. Full variable domain (missing parts from reference TRBV18 and TRBJ2-2): NAGVMQNPRHLVRRRGQEARLRCSPMKGHSHVYWYRQLPEEGLKFMVYLQKENIIDESGMPKERFSAEFPKEGPSILRIQQVVRGDSAAYFCASSPLDRMNTGELFFGEGSRLTVL.

V and J are TRBV7-9 and TRBJ2-1, with D possibly matching TRBD2 (7 bases). Between the trimmed V and J ends, which lost 2 bases and 3 bases, there was a span of 14 bases. The CDR3 has 16 residues. CDR1 and CDR2 (germline): SEHNR, FQNEAQ (reference sequence). The CDR3 reads CASSLLGRGLYNEQFF. The CDR3 DNA reads as TGTGCCAGCAGCTTACTCGGGCGGGGGCTCTACAATGAGCAGTTCTTC.

The rearrangement uses TRBV27 and TRBJ2-2, with D possibly being TRBD2 (6 bases). The CDR3 is 12 residues long. Trimming removed 3 bases from V and 8 bases from J, with 7 bases in between. The germline CDR1 and CDR2 sequences are MNHEY and SMNVEV (reference sequence). The CDR3 nucleotides are TGTGCCAGCAGTTTTCGGGGGGGGGAGCTGTTTTTT. Translation gives CASSFRGGELFF.